The 30 T cell receptor beta chains below were found in one sample sequenced in a study of tumor-infiltrating lymphocytes in primary liver carcinoma. From 500 ng of total RNA, TCR beta-specific cDNA was reverse-transcribed using a constant-region primer. TCR beta libraries came from three nested multiplex PCR rounds using slightly modified ARM-PCR. Running 9 to 10 cycles apiece, the first two PCR rounds relied on TRBV1-TRBV30 forward primers together with a C-beta reverse primer. Each CDR3 protein gets one entry after TCRdb re-called the multiplex PCR reads with MiXCR. The table has almost 200,000 distinct CDR3 sequences, about 61% seen once. Germline DNA was also extracted, with blood RNA taken from unsorted whole blood. Material: peripheral blood. Every receptor here comes from a woman aged 60-70 years with primary liver carcinoma and hepatitis B virus infection.

Regarding this clonotype: A clone one base away is much larger, so this may be a read error. This rearrangement joins TRBV13 to TRBJ2-7; unclear D gene. The germline gives CDR1 PRHDT, CDR2 FYEKMQ (reference sequence). This CDR3 is 15 amino acids long. In DNA, the CDR3 is TGTGGCCCCACACCCGGGCCCGCTCGGGTGTCGAAGCGGTACTTC. Translation gives CGPTPGPARVSKRYF.

Turning to this clonotype: The junction departs from germline at one end; a sequencing error may be responsible. The rearrangement uses TRBV10-1 and TRBJ2-1, with D tentatively TRBD1 (5 bases). The CDR3 has 15 residues. Germline CDR1 reads WNHNN; CDR2 reads SYGVQD (reference sequence). The CDR3 sequence: CANSESGAGRNEQFF. For the CDR3, the DNA is TGCGCCAACAGTGAGTCCGGTGCAGGGCGCAATGAGCAGTTCTTT.

This clonotype was detected once. A junction boundary mismatches the germline segment, possibly from a read error. The chain employs TRBV6-6 and TRBJ2-7, with 8 bases identical to TRBD2. This CDR3 has 15 amino acids. The germline CDR1 and CDR2 sequences are MNHNY and SVGAGI (reference sequence). The CDR3 loop reads CARSYGGGRNSEQYF. The CDR3 DNA reads as TGCGCCAGAAGTTACGGGGGGGGCAGGAATAGCGAGCAGTACTTC.

Turning to this clonotype: One end of the junction fails to match germline, which may point to a read error. J is TRBJ2-1 and V is TRBV11-2, with a tentative D call TRBD2 (6 bases). The CDR3 runs 15 residues. Germline CDR1 SGHAT, CDR2 FQNNGV. The CDR3 sequence is CASSSGVAVYNEQSF. CDR3 nucleotides: TGTGCCAGCAGCTCCGGAGTAGCGGTATACAATGAGCAGTCCTTC.

With respect to this clonotype: A clone one base away is much larger, so this may be a read error. The rearrangement joins TRBV12-3 or TRBV12-4 to TRBJ2-6; weak D call: TRBD2 (5 bases). CDR3 length equals 17 residues. In DNA form, the CDR3 reads TGTGCCAACAGTTTAGCGACTGGCTCCCCTGGGGCCAACGTCCTGACTTTC. It encodes CANSLATGSPGANVLTF.

In its sample, this clonotype was seen a few times. This could be a read error, since a much larger clone is one nucleotide away. The rearrangement uses TRBV25-1 and TRBJ2-7; D possibly corresponds to TRBD2 (7 bases). Germline assignment: CDR1 MGHDK and CDR2 SYGVNS. The CDR3 is 12 amino acids. Trimming removed 7 bases from V and 10 bases from J, with 17 bases in between. CDR3 bases: TGTGCCAGCAAGTTGGGGGCGGGAGACCAGTACTTC. Protein product: CASKLGAGDQYF.

Worth noting for this clonotype: The junction does not match germline at one end; this may be a read error. J is TRBJ2-5 and V is TRBV5-6, with a weak D call TRBD1 (5 bases). Germline values: CDR1 SGHDT, CDR2 YYEEEE. This CDR3 contains 13 residues. CDR3 residues: CASTLTEVETQYF. CDR3 sequence (DNA): TGTGCCAGCACCTTGACAGAGGTAGAGACCCAGTATTTC.

In this sample, this clonotype turned up once. This may be a read error, as it is one base from a much larger clone. CDR3: CAISQERLAEHNEQFF. The DNA of the CDR3 is TGTGCCATCAGCCAAGAGAGACTAGCGGAACACAATGAGCAGTTCTTC. This chain joins TRBV4-2 and TRBJ2-1; 9 nucleotides agree with TRBD2. The length of the CDR3 is 16 residues. Germline V CDR1 and CDR2: LGHNA, YNFKEQ.

This clonotype was counted only a few times. This may stem from a read error, because a much larger clone lies one nucleotide away. The V gene is TRBV6-1, the J gene TRBJ2-1; 13 nucleotides agree with TRBD2. The germline V gene has CDR1 MNHNS and CDR2 SASEGT. CDR3 size: 15 residues. J gave up 10 bases and V 7 bases, and 10 bases lay outside the gene matches. The chain's CDR3 is CASKEGLAGMGEQFF. CDR3 in DNA: TGTGCCAGCAAGGAGGGACTAGCGGGAATGGGGGAGCAGTTCTTC.

This clonotype was seen only a few times. The rearrangement links TRBV5-4 to TRBJ1-1; unclear D gene. Germline-derived CDR1 and CDR2 are SGHNT and YYREEE (reference sequence). V was trimmed by 4 bases and J by 5 bases, leaving 15 bases between them. There are 14 residues in the CDR3. CDR3 DNA sequence: TGTGCCAGCAGCCCGGAACGGGATCGGACTGAAGCTTTCTTT. Residues: CASSPERDRTEAFF.

For this clonotype: At one end, the junction sequence differs from germline, possibly due to a read error. The V call is TRBV5-4, the J call TRBJ2-5; D not resolved. The CDR3 is 14 amino acids. Germline assignment: CDR1 SGHNT and CDR2 YYREEE (reference sequence). CDR3: CASSLRCDGEIQHF. CDR3 bases: TGTGCCAGCAGCTTGCGCTGCGACGGAGAGATCCAGCACTTC.

The rearrangement uses TRBV21-1 and TRBJ2-2; TRBD2 reflects the table's D call only, with no check against the DNA. TRBV21-1 is noted as a pseudogene. The CDR3 consists of 18 residues. The CDR3 reads CASSKDGRQGADTGELFF. The CDR3 nucleotides are TGTGCCAGCAGCAAAGATGGGCGGCAGGGGGCGGACACCGGGGAGCTGTTTTTT.

For this clonotype: Given a much more abundant clone one base away, this may be a read error. For the CDR3, the DNA is TGTGCCAACAGTGGCCCCAGCTTGACAGGGGCGAATGGCTACACCTTC. Its protein is CANSGPSLTGANGYTF. The V and J genes are TRBV12-3 or TRBV12-4 and TRBJ1-2, with 8 nucleotides matching TRBD1. CDR3 length equals 16 residues.

This clonotype was recorded only once. The chain combines TRBV7-9 with TRBJ2-1, with TRBD2 as a possible D gene (6 bases). V was cut by 6 bases and J by 5 bases, with 17 bases left in between. The CDR3 consists of 15 residues. The germline V gene has CDR1 SEHNR and CDR2 FQNEAQ (reference sequence). Here the CDR3 reads CASRGQFSGDNEQFF. In DNA form, the CDR3 reads TGTGCCAGCAGGGGCCAGTTTAGCGGCGACAATGAGCAGTTCTTC.

This clonotype has at least ten counts. This sequence joins TRBV12-3 or TRBV12-4 and TRBJ2-3; D could derive from TRBD1 or TRBD2 (5 bases each). Trimming left V 11 bases short and J 0 bases short, with 12 bases between. There are 13 residues in the CDR3. CDR3 DNA: TGTGCCTCCGGGGCACCTAGCACAGATACGCAGTATTTT. The encoded protein is CASGAPSTDTQYF.

About this clonotype: The junction shows a germline mismatch at one end, possibly a read error. The rearrangement joins TRBV28 to TRBJ2-7, with 8 bases that match TRBD1. This CDR3 region has 12 residues. Germline CDR1 is MDHEN and CDR2 is SYDVKM. The CDR3, as DNA: TGTGCCAGCCGGGACAGGCCCTACGAGCAGTCCTTC. It specifies CASRDRPYEQSF.

The CDR3 DNA is TGTGCCAGCAGCCAAGATCTAGCTAGGCCCTGCGAGCAGTACTTC. The encoded protein is CASSQDLARPCEQYF. The chain employs TRBV4-2 and TRBJ2-7, with D maybe TRBD2 (5 bases). V was clipped by 0 bases and J by 6 bases, with 15 bases between them. The CDR3 consists of 15 residues. Germline loops: CDR1 LGHNA, CDR2 YNFKEQ.

The CDR3 nucleotides are TGCAGTGCTAGAGATGTCGGACTGCCCCCCTACGAGCAGTACTTC. Its protein is CSARDVGLPPYEQYF. This rearrangement joins TRBV20-1 to TRBJ2-7; tentatively, D is TRBD2 (5 bases). CDR1 DFQATT and CDR2 SNEGSKA come from the germline V gene (reference sequence). V was cut by 0 bases and J by 2 bases, with 14 bases left in between. The CDR3 loop spans 15 amino acids.

Comment on this clonotype: Given the absence of the conserved phenylalanine or tryptophan at the CDR3 end, a read error is likely. The chain links TRBV4-1 to TRBJ2-1; 14 nucleotides agree with TRBD2. V dropped 1 base and J dropped 7; count of bases not matched to a gene: 12. The CDR3 loop spans 19 amino acids. The germline V gene encodes CDR1 MGHRA and CDR2 YSYEKL. In nucleotides, the CDR3 is TGCGCCAGCAGCCAAGGGTCCGGGACTAGCGGGAGAAGGGTTAATGAGCAGTTCCTC. Translated, it gives CASSQGSGTSGRRVNEQFL.

This clonotype was seen a few times. The chain has TRBV12-3 or TRBV12-4 and TRBJ1-3, with D unresolved. Trimming stripped 3 bases from V and 4 bases from J, with 16 bases between. The length of the CDR3 is 16 residues. The CDR3 region is CASSFLSAGRGNTIYF. CDR3 coding DNA: TGTGCCAGCAGTTTTTTGTCAGCCGGGAGAGGAAACACCATATATTTT.

Points on this clonotype: This may stem from a read error, because a much larger clone lies one nucleotide away. The chain joins TRBV29-1 to TRBJ1-2, with 7 bases that match TRBD1. J gave up 8 bases and V 7 bases, and 10 bases lay outside the gene matches. The length of the CDR3 is 12 residues. The germline gives CDR1 SQVTM, CDR2 ANQGSEA. CDR3 sequence (DNA): TGCAGCGGTTGGGCCCAGGGGGGAGGCTACACCTTC. Protein sequence: CSGWAQGGGYTF. The complete variable domain, with remaining parts taken from reference TRBV29-1 and TRBJ1-2, reads SAVISQKPSRDICQRGTSLTIQCQVDSQVTMMFWYRQQPGQSLTLIATANQGSEATYESGFVIDKFPISRPNLTFSTLTVSNMSPEDSSIYLCSGWAQGGGYTFGSGTRLTVV.

Comment on this clonotype: With a much larger clone just one base away, this may be a read error. The chain employs TRBV7-9 and TRBJ2-2, with no clear D. The V gene lost 1 base and the J gene lost 5 bases, with 14 bases spanning the gap. From germline, CDR1 is SEHNR and CDR2 FQNEAQ (reference sequence). The CDR3 is 16 amino acids. CDR3 sequence reads: CASSLGKAGPTGELFF. DNA of the CDR3: TGTGCCAGCAGCTTAGGAAAGGCAGGACCTACCGGGGAGCTGTTTTTT.

The chain links TRBV28 to TRBJ2-3, with 13 nucleotides matching TRBD2. The CDR3 is 17 amino acids. Losses at the gene ends were 5 bases for V and 3 bases for J; bases not matched to a gene: 8. Germline V gene sequence: CDR1 MDHEN, CDR2 SYDVKM. In nucleotides, the CDR3 is TGTGCCAGCAGTCTTACTAGCGGGAGGGCCACGACAGATACGCAGTATTTT. Its protein is CASSLTSGRATTDTQYF.

A remark on this clonotype: A much larger clone lies one base from this, so it may be a read error. The V call is TRBV6-6, the J call TRBJ1-1; D not resolved. Germline V lookup: CDR1 MNHNY, CDR2 SVGAGI (reference sequence). The CDR3 consists of 12 residues. DNA for the CDR3: TGTGCCAGCTGTTATGAGACTACCGAAGCTTTCTTT. Its translation is CASCYETTEAFF.

Ten or more counts support this clonotype. This rearrangement joins TRBV6-6 to TRBJ2-5, with TRBD2 matching 7 bases. The CDR3 totals 15 residues. Germline CDR1 reads MNHNY; CDR2 reads SVGAGI (reference sequence). J was trimmed by 5 bases and V by 10 bases; bases with no gene match: 16. In DNA, the CDR3 is TGTGCCACCCAACGTGCGAAGCGGGATAGTGAGACCCAGTACTTC. Its translation: CATQRAKRDSETQYF.

This clonotype showed up just a few times. The chain employs TRBV7-8 and TRBJ1-2, with a tentative D call TRBD1 (5 bases). This CDR3 is 16 amino acids long. V lost 5 bases and J lost 8, with 24 bases in between. The germline V gene encodes CDR1 SGHVS and CDR2 FQNEAQ. CDR3 loop: CASSQDPGTSLRGYTF. CDR3 bases: TGTGCCAGCAGCCAAGACCCCGGGACGAGTCTTCGGGGCTACACCTTC. The full variable domain, completed using reference TRBV7-8 and TRBJ1-2, is GAGVSQSPRYKVAKRGQDVALRCDPISGHVSLFWYQQALGQGPEFLTYFQNEAQLDKSGLPSDRFFAERPEGSVSTLKIQRTQQEDSAVYLCASSQDPGTSLRGYTFGSGTRLTVV.

As to this clonotype: One junction end does not reproduce the germline sequence, and a read error may be involved. This chain uses TRBV6-4 with TRBJ2-1; TRBD2 aligns across 8 bases. CDR1 MRHNA and CDR2 SNTAGT come from the germline V gene. This CDR3 comprises 14 residues. In nucleotides, the CDR3 is TGTGCCAGCAGTGACCGGGGGGGTACAAATGAGCAGTCCTTC. This codes for CASSDRGGTNEQSF.

Concerning this clonotype itself: Sequence at one end of the junction differs from germline and may be a read error. This chain connects TRBV6-5 to TRBJ1-4; D not resolved. Looked up from germline, CDR1 is MNHEY and CDR2 is SVGAGI. This CDR3 contains 14 residues. The chain's CDR3 is CTSRITATNEKLFF. For the CDR3, the DNA is TGTACCAGCAGGATAACAGCAACTAATGAAAAACTGTTTTTT.

Comments on this clonotype: A read error may be the cause here, since a much bigger clone is one base away. The J gene is TRBJ2-2, the V gene TRBV7-8; D may be TRBD1 (5 bases). Germline lookup yields CDR1 SGHVS and CDR2 FQNEAQ. The CDR3 has 14 residues. The V end was cut by 4 bases, the J end by 4 bases, with 10 bases between. The CDR3 loop is CASSSTAITGELFF. DNA for the CDR3: TGTGCCAGCAGCTCGACAGCGATCACCGGGGAGCTGTTTTTT.

In regard to this clonotype: One junction end disagrees with the germline gene, perhaps due to a read error. The CDR3 is CASSLVGTVNYEQYF. The CDR3 DNA reads as TGTGCCAGCAGCTTAGTTGGGACAGTCAACTACGAGCAATACTTC. V gene TRBV11-3 combines with J gene TRBJ2-7; 7 bases line up with TRBD1. The CDR3 is 15 residues long. From germline, CDR1 is SGHNT and CDR2 YENEEA.